The following is a TCR beta chain sequence with its context. This entry comes from a study of blood T cell repertoires in COVID-19. Study-wide context: The United States, Italy and Spain were the sources of the acute and convalescent COVID-19 samples. Nucleic acid was either cDNA or gDNA, and it came from T cells, B-cell-depleted T cells, or PBMCs.

Per the authors' pipeline: Scientists estimated how many nucleated cells there were by amplifying reference gene primers. TCRdb keeps only in-frame clones here, not all; method: immunoSEQ multiplex PCR. That table furnishes V, J and clone size, whereas the DNA furnished D and trimming. This repertoire shows approximately 210,000 clones, about four fifths found once; its top ten account for roughly 7.6%. The germline V gene encodes CDR1 MDHEN and CDR2 SYDVKM. V was cut by 7 bases and J by 0 bases, with 9 bases left in between. The CDR3 totals 13 residues. This TCR came from a woman in her 50s with active or convalescent COVID-19. The sequencing sample was made of peripheral blood. This chain uses TRBV28 with TRBJ1-1, with D possibly matching TRBD1 (5 bases). CDR3 DNA sequence: TGTGCCAGCACGGGACTTATGAACACTGAAGCTTTCTTT. Amino acids: CASTGLMNTEAFF.